The clone carrying this T cell receptor (beta chain) was seen ten or more times. Authors of the study amplified TCR beta CDR3 regions from RNA transcripts. First-round RT-PCR of the TCR CDR3 relied on the HTBI primer set. MiXCR was run by TCRdb on the multiplex PCR reads, yielding one entry per CDR3 protein. The table shows a few hundred thousand distinct CDR3 sequences, with less than 15% occurring only once. This specimen belongs to a study of T cells in Graves' hyperthyroidism and ophthalmopathy. Trimming took 4 bases from V and 2 from J; bases not matched to a gene: 10. Germline CDR1 is SGHAT and CDR2 is FQNNGV. The CDR3 extends over 17 amino acids.

V usage is TRBV11-2 and J usage is TRBJ2-7; 11 bases are shared with TRBD2. The sequence derives from a woman in her forties with Graves' hyperthyroidism that later progressed to Graves' ophthalmopathy. Sequencing used blood. The CDR3, as DNA: TGTGCCAGCAGCTCACTCCTCCTGACTAGCGGGGCCTACGAGCAGTACTTC. This translates into CASSSLLLTSGAYEQYF.